Here is one TCR beta chain with its context. The source of the sample is a study of blood T cell repertoires in COVID-19. Overall study: PBMCs, B-cell-depleted T cells, or T cells were the source of the cDNA or gDNA that made up the material.

CDR1 and CDR2 from the germline V gene are SGHKS and YYEKEE (reference sequence). The CDR3 totals 15 residues. With 3 bases removed from V and 3 bases from J, the gap between germline ends came to 15 bases. The table came from immunoSEQ multiplex PCR; TCRdb's copy has only in-frame clones and leaves some out. The sample gives around 270,000 clones, about 89% of which show up once; roughly 0.8% is in the top ten. The V and J genes are TRBV5-5 and TRBJ1-1; D gene ambiguous. The TCR comes from a man aged 25 to 40 with acute or convalescent COVID-19. The source material was peripheral blood. In DNA form, the CDR3 reads TGTGCCAGCAGCTGGACTCCGGACGGGTACACTGAAGCTTTCTTT. As protein: CASSWTPDGYTEAFF.